These T cell receptor beta chains were read from a single sample in a study of cytomegalovirus exposure and HLA in healthy donors. Assay: immunoSEQ multiplex PCR; the TCRdb copy retains only in-frame clones and omits some. This sample has roughly 230,000 clones, with over 90% found just once. The specimen sequenced was PBMCs. These TCRs come from a girl aged 2 to 9 in good health and CMV-seronegative. CDR3s include the opening cysteine and the closing phenylalanine or tryptophan.

>TRBV7-9
CSSSPGQIGYTF
>TRBV30
CAWGQGVGTEAFF
>TRBV4-2
CASSTAGANEKLFF
>TRBV28
CASSLSFRNQPQHF
>TRBV28
CASSLAGGPSYEQYF
>TRBV15
CATSQDRGRNEQFF
>TRBV14
CASSQDSSGRGPQFF
>TRBV11-2
CASSLGAYEQYF
>TRBV6-5
CASSPTANTEAFF
>TRBV27
CASSLRTGWNTEAFF